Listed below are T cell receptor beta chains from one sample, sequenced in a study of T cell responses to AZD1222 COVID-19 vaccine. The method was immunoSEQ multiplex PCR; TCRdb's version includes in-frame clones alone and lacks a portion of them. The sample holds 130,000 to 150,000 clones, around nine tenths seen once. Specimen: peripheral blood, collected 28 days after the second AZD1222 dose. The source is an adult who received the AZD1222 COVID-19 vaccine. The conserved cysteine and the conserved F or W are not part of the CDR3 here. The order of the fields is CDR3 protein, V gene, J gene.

ASLTGGRTEAF,TRBV28,TRBJ1-1
ASSVDAGRGDGYT,TRBV9,TRBJ1-2
ASSLQGADEKLF,TRBV5-1,TRBJ1-4
ASSRGITDTEAF,TRBV5-4,TRBJ1-1
ASSPGSGGNTEAF,TRBV18,TRBJ1-1
ASSSRTGLYGYT,TRBV5-8,TRBJ1-2
ASSLWRYSYEQY,TRBV5-6,TRBJ2-7
ASSVGVSGVNYGYT,TRBV9,TRBJ1-2
ASSLGGPNEQF,TRBV27,TRBJ2-1
SVEVRARDTEAF,TRBV29-1,TRBJ1-1
ASSEALFGDWGGRQPQH,TRBV2,TRBJ1-5
ASRLQCSTGELF,TRBV12-2,TRBJ2-2
ASSLGLAGNSYEQY,TRBV7-9,TRBJ2-7
ASSFVQSPETQY,TRBV5-1,TRBJ2-5
ASSLYSGQSQETQY,TRBV5-6,TRBJ2-5
ASSPGVGGEGNTIY,TRBV18,TRBJ1-3
ASRMGDGSAF,TRBV3-1/TRBV3-2,TRBJ1-1
ASSPPQAAGNDNEQF,TRBV3-1/TRBV3-2,TRBJ2-1
ASRGDENEQF,TRBV7-3,TRBJ2-1
ASSRGEEETQY,TRBV7-2,TRBJ2-5
ASSLDELGAEAF,TRBV6-6,TRBJ1-1
ASSPSWSFTSEAF,TRBV4-3,TRBJ1-1
AIRGPDSNQPQH,TRBV10-3,TRBJ1-5
ASNAELDEQF,TRBV5-4,TRBJ2-1
SVVTALGGAF,TRBV29-1,TRBJ1-1
ASSSRTSGRPGTDTQY,TRBV14,TRBJ2-3
ASSLWNQPQH,TRBV19,TRBJ1-5
ASSLGETGVLH,TRBV7-9,TRBJ1-6
ASSPGTSGYEQY,TRBV18,TRBJ2-7
ASSPSTGPNYGYT,TRBV18,TRBJ1-2
ASSYGFRGPNQPQH,TRBV6-2/TRBV6-3,TRBJ1-5
ASSGGTYQETQY,TRBV5-8,TRBJ2-5
ASSLTGPTGEQY,TRBV13,TRBJ2-7
ASSLQWQGGFKINQPQH,TRBV5-1,TRBJ1-5
ASSLRRVGTGGAKNTEAF,TRBV2,TRBJ1-1
ASSPLGRLNTEAF,TRBV19,TRBJ1-1
ASSVPGGELF,TRBV9,TRBJ2-2
ASSLEGLAGPGKGNEQF,TRBV11-3,TRBJ2-1
ASSRGGSNQPQH,TRBV6-5,TRBJ1-5
ASSLRTSGGEQF,TRBV7-3,TRBJ2-1
ASSADRETPLH,TRBV5-5,TRBJ1-6
SAAGENYGYT,TRBV29-1,TRBJ1-2
ASSRGTEAF,TRBV19,TRBJ1-1